Following are 31 T cell receptor beta chains from one sample sequenced in a study of blood T cell repertoires in COVID-19. Assay: immunoSEQ multiplex PCR; the TCRdb copy retains only in-frame clones and omits some. Of some 80,000 clones in the sample, 85% were seen once. The sample comprised peripheral blood. Source of these receptors: a man aged 55 to 70 with COVID-19, enrolled during active disease.

This clone has only one observation. The junction shows a germline mismatch at one end, possibly a read error. The chain employs TRBV24-1 and TRBJ1-1; 8 positions agree with TRBD1. Germline V gives CDR1 KGHDR, CDR2 SFDVKD. The CDR3 spans 14 residues. CDR3 region: CATSGRQGNSEAFF. In nucleotides, the CDR3 is TGTGCCACCAGTGGCCGACAGGGGAACAGTGAAGCTTTCTTT.

The chain joins TRBV19 to TRBJ1-2; 7 nucleotides align to TRBD1. This CDR3 has 18 amino acids. Losses at the gene ends were 6 bases for V and 2 bases for J; bases not matched to a gene: 18. CDR1 and CDR2 from the germline V gene are LNHDA and SQIVND (reference sequence). CDR3 DNA: TGTGCCAGTAGCCTTCCGACAGGGCCAAATAGAAGGAACTATGGCTACACCTTC. It encodes CASSLPTGPNRRNYGYTF.

The chain uses TRBV5-1 and TRBJ1-4, with TRBD1 identical over 8 bases. Germline V gene lookup returns CDR1 SGHRS and CDR2 YFSETQ. This CDR3 is 15 amino acids long. J gave up 6 bases and V 0 bases, and 4 bases lay outside the gene matches. The CDR3 nucleotides read TGCGCCAGCAGCTTGGAGGGCAGGGGGCATGAAAAACTGTTTTTT. Translating gives CASSLEGRGHEKLFF.

The count of this clone is one. V gene TRBV18 combines with J gene TRBJ1-5; no reliable D call. In germline, CDR1 is KGHSH, CDR2 LQKENI. The CDR3 runs 15 residues. V was clipped by 2 bases and J by 5 bases, with 13 bases between them. DNA for the CDR3: TGTGCCAGCTCACCAGTAGGGAGGGTCGATCAGCCCCAGCATTTT. The encoded protein is CASSPVGRVDQPQHF.

The chain uses TRBV10-1 and TRBJ2-1; possibly TRBD2 for D (6 bases). The CDR3 is 14 residues long. CDR1 and CDR2 (germline): WNHNN, SYGVQD (reference sequence). Trimming removed 3 bases at V and 9 bases at J, with 15 bases between. CDR3: CASSDRGGFGEQFF. The CDR3 DNA sequence: TGCGCCAGCAGTGATAGGGGAGGCTTCGGTGAGCAGTTCTTC.

The V call is TRBV5-1, the J call TRBJ2-7; D may be TRBD2 (5 bases). This CDR3 region has 16 residues. V lost 2 bases, J lost 5 bases, and 20 bases lay in between. The germline V gene has CDR1 SGHRS and CDR2 YFSETQ. The CDR3 here is CASSLYGIALNNEQYF. DNA of the CDR3: TGCGCCAGCAGCTTATACGGTATAGCGCTGAACAACGAGCAGTACTTC.

The chain uses TRBV11-2 and TRBJ2-7; 8 bases are shared with TRBD2. CDR1 is SGHAT, CDR2 FQNNGV, per germline. V lost 0 bases, J lost 3 bases, and 13 bases stayed unmatched. The CDR3 sequence is 18 residues long. The CDR3 region has the DNA TGTGCCAGCAGCTTAGATTTAACGGGAGGGCCGACCATCTACGAGCAGTACTTC. Translating gives CASSLDLTGGPTIYEQYF.

The gene calls are TRBV13 and TRBJ2-3; 7 bases line up with TRBD2. The CDR3 has 15 residues. After removal of 2 bases from V and 2 bases from J, the junction contained 4 bases not matched to a gene. Germline V gene sequence: CDR1 PRHDT, CDR2 FYEKMQ (reference sequence). The CDR3 is CASSLRRGNTDTQYF. CDR3 nucleotide sequence: TGTGCCAGCAGCTTACGGCGGGGGAACACAGATACGCAGTATTTT.

The V and J genes are TRBV13 and TRBJ1-1, with D unclear. Trimming removed 6 bases at V and 1 base at J, with 9 bases between. Germline CDR1 and CDR2: PRHDT and FYEKMQ (reference sequence). CDR3 length: 13 residues. CDR3 sequence reads: CASRLVANTEAFF. CDR3 nucleotides: TGTGCCAGCAGGTTGGTGGCGAACACTGAAGCTTTCTTT.

The table lists this clone with a few counts. V and J are TRBV6-5 and TRBJ2-7, with 8 bases matching TRBD2. V dropped 5 bases and J dropped 6; count of bases not matched to a gene: 9. CDR3 size: 14 residues. Germline-derived CDR1 and CDR2 are MNHEY and SVGAGI. The CDR3, as DNA: TGTGCCAGCAGTCCTACGGGACTAGTAGCCGAGCAGTACTTC. It translates to CASSPTGLVAEQYF.

The rearrangement uses TRBV5-4 and TRBJ1-1, with 8 positions matching TRBD1. CDR1 and CDR2 from the germline V gene are SGHNT and YYREEE (reference sequence). V was clipped by 4 bases and J by 2 bases; unmatched bases: 7. The CDR3 covers 15 residues. The CDR3 is CASSPRQGTNTEAFF. In nucleotides, the CDR3 is TGTGCCAGCAGCCCCCGACAGGGGACTAACACTGAAGCTTTCTTT. Using reference TRBV5-4 and TRBJ1-1 for the parts outside the CDR3, the full variable domain is ETGVTQSPTHLIKTRGQQVTLRCSSQSGHNTVSWYQQALGQGPQFIFQYYREEENGRGNFPPRFSGLQFPNYSSELNVNALELDDSALYLCASSPRQGTNTEAFFGQGTRLTVV.

This chain links TRBV3-1 (or the pseudogene TRBV3-2) with TRBJ1-1; D not resolved. The germline V gene has CDR1 LGHDT and CDR2 YNNKEL (reference sequence). The CDR3 has 15 amino acids. V shed 5 bases and J shed 1 base, with 14 bases lying between them. CDR3 nucleotide sequence: TGTGCCAGCAGCTTGGATGTTGGAGCGAACACTGAAGCTTTCTTT. It yields the protein CASSLDVGANTEAFF.

V usage is TRBV24-1 and J usage is TRBJ1-2, with a tentative D call TRBD1 (5 bases). This CDR3 spans 14 amino acids. V dropped 0 bases and J dropped 4 bases, with 8 bases sitting between them. CDR1 is KGHDR, CDR2 SFDVKD, per germline. The CDR3 DNA follows: TGTGCCACCAGTGATTTGCGAACAGGCTATGGCTACACCTTC. It codes for CATSDLRTGYGYTF.

Only a few counts were recorded for this clone. The V and J genes are TRBV27 and TRBJ2-1, with D possibly matching TRBD2 (5 bases). The CDR3 runs 16 residues. V was shortened by 2 bases and J by 0 bases, with 11 bases between the two germline ends. Looked up from germline, CDR1 is MNHEY and CDR2 is SMNVEV (reference sequence). The CDR3 DNA sequence: TGTGCCAGCAGTTTAGAGCTAGCAGACTCCTACAATGAGCAGTTCTTC. Translated: CASSLELADSYNEQFF.

The V gene is TRBV3-1 (or the pseudogene TRBV3-2), the J gene TRBJ1-2; D unresolved. V shed 4 bases and J shed 8 bases, with 17 bases lying between them. The CDR3 runs to 14 residues. Germline values: CDR1 LGHDT, CDR2 YNNKEL (reference sequence). This chain's CDR3 is CASSPRTNRQGYTF. Written as DNA, the CDR3 is TGTGCCAGCAGCCCCCGCACTAACCGGCAGGGCTACACCTTC.

V is TRBV3-1 (or the pseudogene TRBV3-2) and J is TRBJ2-7; tentatively, D is TRBD1 (6 bases). The CDR3 spans 14 residues. Germline V CDR1 and CDR2: LGHDT, YNNKEL (reference sequence). Trimming removed 1 base at V and 5 bases at J, with 12 bases between. This chain's CDR3 is CASSQGQVVHEQYF. In DNA form, the CDR3 reads TGTGCCAGCAGCCAAGGACAGGTTGTCCACGAGCAGTACTTC.

V gene TRBV5-6 combines with J gene TRBJ1-5, with D maybe TRBD1 (6 bases). The CDR3 has 15 residues. The germline CDR1 and CDR2 sequences are SGHDT and YYEEEE. V lost 2 bases, J lost 4 bases, and 13 bases lay in between. The CDR3 region is CASSLGGFGNQPQHF. The CDR3 nucleotides read TGTGCCAGCAGCTTAGGGGGATTCGGGAATCAGCCCCAGCATTTT.

The V gene is TRBV30, the J gene TRBJ2-1; 13 positions match TRBD2. CDR1 is GTSNPN, CDR2 SVGIG, per germline (reference sequence). With V trimmed by 6 bases and J by 7 bases, 9 bases remained unmatched. The CDR3 totals 15 residues. Here the CDR3 reads CACIILAGGLNEQFF. For the CDR3, the DNA is TGTGCCTGCATAATACTAGCGGGAGGGTTAAATGAGCAGTTCTTC.

V is TRBV19 and J is TRBJ1-6; 8 bases fit TRBD1. Trimming cost V 10 bases and J 7 bases; bases outside gene matches: 9. Looked up from germline, CDR1 is LNHDA and CDR2 is SQIVND (reference sequence). The CDR3 covers 14 residues. In nucleotides, the CDR3 is TGTGCCACCGAGTCGAGACAGGGGAATTCACCCCTCCACTTT. Its protein product is CATESRQGNSPLHF.

The table lists this clone with a few counts. The chain combines TRBV10-3 with TRBJ1-1; no clear D gene. Germline CDR1 is ENHRY and CDR2 is SYGVKD. V lost 5 bases to trimming and J lost 4 bases, with 14 bases between them. The CDR3 sequence is 14 residues long. Here the CDR3 DNA reads TGTGCCATCAGTACAACCCGAGGGCGCACTGAAGCTTTCTTT. It specifies CAISTTRGRTEAFF.

This rearrangement joins TRBV7-3 to TRBJ2-4, with 7 bases lining up with TRBD1. Germline V gene sequence: CDR1 SGHTA, CDR2 FQGTGA. V shed 4 bases, J shed 4 bases, and the junction held 4 bases outside the gene matches. CDR3 length: 14 amino acids. The CDR3 protein is CASSSGGRKNIQYF. The DNA of the CDR3 is TGTGCCAGCAGCTCAGGGGGACGGAAAAACATTCAGTACTTC.

J is TRBJ2-7 and V is TRBV5-5; 12 bases match TRBD2. Trimming cost V 0 bases and J 1 base; bases outside gene matches: 5. The CDR3 is 17 residues long. The germline V gene has CDR1 SGHKS and CDR2 YYEKEE (reference sequence). The CDR3 nucleotides are TGTGCCAGCAGCTTGGGGGTACTAGCGGGAGGATCCTACGAGCAGTACTTC. This codes for CASSLGVLAGGSYEQYF.

The V call is TRBV28, the J call TRBJ2-3; TRBD1 agrees at 8 bases. The V segment lost 6 bases and the J segment 2 bases; nucleotides outside the gene matches: 4. CDR1 is MDHEN, CDR2 SYDVKM, per germline. The CDR3 has 14 amino acids. The CDR3 DNA sequence: TGTGCCAGCAGGGGGGACAGGAACACAGATACGCAGTATTTT. This translates into CASRGDRNTDTQYF. The full variable domain, in which reference TRBV28 and TRBJ2-3 provide the parts outside the CDR3, is DVKVTQSSRYLVKRTGEKVFLECVQDMDHENMFWYRQDPGLGLRLIYFSYDVKMKEKGDIPEGYSVSREKKERFSLILESASTNQTSMYLCASRGDRNTDTQYFGPGTRLTVL.

The chain recombines TRBV5-1 with TRBJ1-1; TRBD1 agrees at 10 bases. The CDR3 is made up of 16 amino acids. Germline CDR1 SGHRS, CDR2 YFSETQ. After removal of 0 bases from V and 7 bases from J, the junction contained 9 bases not matched to a gene. CDR3 sequence: CASSLALRQGAREAFF. The CDR3 bases are TGCGCCAGCAGCTTGGCCCTTAGACAGGGGGCTCGTGAAGCTTTCTTT.

The chain joins TRBV6-1 to TRBJ1-1; TRBD1 matches 8 bases. V lost 6 bases to trimming and J lost 1 base; unmatched junction nucleotides: 4. The germline V gene encodes CDR1 MNHNS and CDR2 SASEGT. This CDR3 spans 14 amino acids. CDR3 in amino acids: CASSLGTGNTEAFF. CDR3 DNA: TGTGCCAGCAGCCTAGGGACAGGGAACACTGAAGCTTTCTTT.

This chain links TRBV7-3 with TRBJ2-1, with 7 bases identical to TRBD1. V lost 5 bases, J lost 0 bases, and 4 bases stayed unmatched. Germline loops: CDR1 SGHTA, CDR2 FQGTGA. This CDR3 is built from 15 residues. This CDR3 reads CASSPTGNSYNEQFF. DNA for the CDR3: TGTGCCAGCAGCCCGACAGGGAACTCCTACAATGAGCAGTTCTTC.

A single count supports this clone. The V and J genes are TRBV5-1 and TRBJ1-5, with no clear D. Looked up from germline, CDR1 is SGHRS and CDR2 is YFSETQ. This CDR3 region has 14 residues. The V and J ends lost 2 bases and 2 bases respectively, with 8 bases between them. CDR3 in amino acids: CASSFEGGNQPQHF. DNA of the CDR3: TGCGCCAGCAGCTTTGAGGGCGGCAATCAGCCCCAGCATTTT.

This sequence joins TRBV5-4 and TRBJ2-5, with 7 bases lining up with TRBD2. The CDR3 length is 14 residues. V gave up 2 bases and J gave up 5 bases; unmatched junction bases: 6. Germline CDR1 reads SGHNT; CDR2 reads YYREEE (reference sequence). The CDR3 sequence: CASSFGGEEETQYF. The CDR3 bases are TGTGCCAGCAGCTTTGGGGGGGAGGAGGAGACCCAGTACTTC.

This chain joins TRBV5-1 and TRBJ2-1, with 14 bases identical to TRBD2. There are 16 residues in the CDR3. V lost 3 bases to trimming and J lost 6 bases; unmatched junction nucleotides: 5. Looked up from germline, CDR1 is SGHRS and CDR2 is YFSETQ. The CDR3 region is CASSWAGTSGSNEQFF. CDR3 coding DNA: TGCGCCAGCAGCTGGGCCGGGACTAGCGGGAGCAATGAGCAGTTCTTC.

The chain uses TRBV10-3 and TRBJ2-7; 8 bases align to TRBD1. Germline V CDR1 and CDR2: ENHRY, SYGVKD. Germline trimming cut 5 bases from V and 8 bases from J; bases unmatched to any gene: 5. CDR3 length equals 12 residues. This chain's CDR3 is CAISFDRGQQYF. The CDR3 region has the DNA TGTGCCATCAGTTTCGACAGGGGTCAGCAGTACTTC.

This chain links TRBV7-9 with TRBJ1-5, with a tentative D call TRBD1 (6 bases). CDR3 length: 13 residues. CDR1 is SEHNR, CDR2 FQNEAQ, per germline (reference sequence). Trimming pared 5 bases from V and 6 bases from J, leaving 11 bases between. The CDR3 here is CASSDRISQPQHF. The CDR3 DNA is TGTGCCAGCAGCGACAGGATCTCTCAGCCCCAGCATTTT.